This paragraph reports one TCR beta chain. What it binds is not known. The germline gives CDR1 SNHLY, CDR2 FYNNEI. Deletions cut 0 bases from V and 7 bases from J, with 19 bases between. This CDR3 region has 18 residues. MiXCR was run by TCRdb on the RT-PCR reads, yielding one entry per CDR3 protein. In the table there are about 830,000 distinct CDR3 sequences, approximately 17% of which are singletons. This specimen belongs to a study of response to subunit inactivated influenza vaccine. Study-wide points: That few new T cells are recruited by each seasonal influenza vaccination was the authors' suggestion.

The sequences come from PBMCs from blood, collected roughly 5 days after vaccination. The sequence derives from a man over 45 who received an inactivated influenza vaccine. The gene calls are TRBV2 and TRBJ1-6; D is undetermined. This chain's CDR3 is CASSEATTRVLANSPLHF. For the CDR3, the DNA is TGTGCCAGCAGTGAAGCTACGACAAGAGTCCTGGCAAATTCACCCCTCCACTTT.